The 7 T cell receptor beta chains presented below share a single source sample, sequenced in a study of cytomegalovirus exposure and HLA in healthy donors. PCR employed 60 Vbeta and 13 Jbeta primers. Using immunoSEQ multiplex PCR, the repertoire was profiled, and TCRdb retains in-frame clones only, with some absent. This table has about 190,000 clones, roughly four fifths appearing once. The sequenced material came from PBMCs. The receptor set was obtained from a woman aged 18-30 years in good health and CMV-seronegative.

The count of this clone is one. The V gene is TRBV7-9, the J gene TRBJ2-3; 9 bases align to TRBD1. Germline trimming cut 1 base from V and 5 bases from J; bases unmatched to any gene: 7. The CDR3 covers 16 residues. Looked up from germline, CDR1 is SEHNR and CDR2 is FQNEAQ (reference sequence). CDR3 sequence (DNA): TGTGCCAGCAGCTTAGTGACAGGGGGAATGATAGATACGCAGTATTTT. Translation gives CASSLVTGGMIDTQYF.

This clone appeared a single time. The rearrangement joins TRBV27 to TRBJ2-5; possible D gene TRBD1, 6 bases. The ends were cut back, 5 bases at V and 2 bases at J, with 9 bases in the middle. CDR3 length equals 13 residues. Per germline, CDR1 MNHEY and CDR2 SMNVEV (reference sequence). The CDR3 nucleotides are TGTGCCAGCAGTCCAGGGGTACAAGAGACCCAGTACTTC. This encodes CASSPGVQETQYF.

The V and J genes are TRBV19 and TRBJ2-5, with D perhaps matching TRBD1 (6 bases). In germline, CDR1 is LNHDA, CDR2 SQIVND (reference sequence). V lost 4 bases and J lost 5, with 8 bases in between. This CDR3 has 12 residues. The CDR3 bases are TGTGCCAGTAGTACAGGGGAGGAGACCCAGTACTTC. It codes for CASSTGEETQYF.

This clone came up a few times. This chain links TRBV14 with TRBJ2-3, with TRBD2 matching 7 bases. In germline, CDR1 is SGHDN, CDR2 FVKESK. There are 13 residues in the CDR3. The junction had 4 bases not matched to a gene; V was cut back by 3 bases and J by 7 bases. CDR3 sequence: CASSQGGGNTQYF. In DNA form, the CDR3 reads TGTGCCAGCAGCCAGGGGGGGGGAAATACGCAGTATTTT.

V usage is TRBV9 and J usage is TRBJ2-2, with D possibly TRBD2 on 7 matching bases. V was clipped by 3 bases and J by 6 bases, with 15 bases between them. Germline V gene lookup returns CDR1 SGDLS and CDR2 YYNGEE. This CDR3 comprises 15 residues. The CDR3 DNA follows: TGTGCCAGCAGCGAAGGGGGGGCGGTGGCCGGGGAGCTGTTTTTT. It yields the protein CASSEGGAVAGELFF.

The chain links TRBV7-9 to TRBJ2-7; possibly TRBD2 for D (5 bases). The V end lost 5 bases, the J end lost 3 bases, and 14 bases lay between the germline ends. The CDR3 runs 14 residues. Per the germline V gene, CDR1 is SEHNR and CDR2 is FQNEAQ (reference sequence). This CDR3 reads CASSPAGILYEQYF. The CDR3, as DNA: TGTGCCAGCAGCCCAGCCGGGATTCTCTACGAGCAGTACTTC.

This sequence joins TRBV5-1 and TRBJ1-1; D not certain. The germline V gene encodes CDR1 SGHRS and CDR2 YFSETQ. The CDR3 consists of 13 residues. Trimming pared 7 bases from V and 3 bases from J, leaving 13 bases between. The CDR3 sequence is CASYRSTDTEAFF. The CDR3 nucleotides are TGCGCCAGCTATAGGAGCACCGACACTGAAGCTTTCTTT.